The clone carrying this T cell receptor beta chain came up a few times. Its matching antigen is unknown. The protocol was immunoSEQ multiplex PCR, while the TCRdb copy is restricted to in-frame clones and leaves out a portion. The sample has fewer than 70,000 clones, over 55% seen once. The germline V gene has CDR1 SEHNR and CDR2 FQNEAQ (reference sequence). CDR3 size: 14 residues. The J segment lost 6 bases and the V segment lost 7 bases, leaving 6 bases of the junction unmatched. Sorting of unstimulated PBMCs yielded separate CD3+CD4+ and CD3+CD8+ fractions. The sample comes from a study of T cell clones after liver transplantation. Study-level results: Graft donor-reactive T cells possibly entered the graft instead of undergoing deletion. Compared with third party-reactive sequences, donor-reactive ones declined more, independent of withdrawal success.

The TCR originated in a human donor who received a liver transplant. The chain couples TRBV7-9 to TRBJ1-6; 7 bases line up with TRBD1. Sample: CD4+ T cells from blood, taken before liver transplant. The CDR3 coding sequence is TGTGCCAGCAACCGGGGACAGCTTAATTCACCCCTCCACTTT. Protein sequence: CASNRGQLNSPLHF.